The text below deals with one TCR beta chain. Its target is not known. This entry comes from a study of T-cell memory formation after mild COVID-19. Across the study: Largely donor-specific TCR clusters were found. Findings and caveats of the study: Clones that contracted clustered mainly in CM and EM if CD4+ and in EMRA if CD8+.

Germline CDR1 MGHRA, CDR2 YSYEKL. The CDR3 extends over 14 amino acids. Trimming shortened V by 0 bases and J by 5 bases, and 8 bases separated the two germline ends. Constant-segment primers served in 5'RACE that generated TCR alpha and TCR beta cDNA libraries bearing sample barcodes and UMIs. TCRdb re-analysed the 5' RACE reads in MiXCR, keeping a single row per CDR3 protein. The sample lists over 70,000 distinct CDR3 sequences, more than 13% seen once, with under 45% in the top ten. Sequences were obtained from PBMCs or a T cell subset sorted from them (not recorded which). The V call is TRBV4-1, the J call TRBJ1-5, with unresolved D. The receptor was isolated from a man younger than 30 who had mild COVID-19 (a few samples of this study predate the infection). Cell type and time point are not known. CDR3 DNA: TGCGCCAGCAGCCAAGAAAGGGAGTATCAGCCCCAGCATTTT. This gives the protein CASSQEREYQPQHF.